These 30 T cell receptor beta chains originate from one sample sequenced in a study of technical replicates of blood from a few donors. Repertoires were generated with immunoSEQ multiplex PCR, while TCRdb's copy carries only in-frame clones and drops some. Of around 13,000 clones in the sample, roughly 83% are singletons; the top ten hold about 10%. Sequenced material: PBMCs. Source of these receptors: a human donor in good health.

The J gene is TRBJ1-5, the V gene TRBV27; D gene unclear. CDR3 length: 18 amino acids. The germline V gene encodes CDR1 MNHEY and CDR2 SMNVEV (reference sequence). V was pared by 9 bases and J by 1 base, with 25 bases between. CDR3 coding DNA: TGTGCCAGGAGGCGGTGCAAGGGAGACGCGGGCAGCAATCAGCCCCAGCATTTT. This translates into CARRRCKGDAGSNQPQHF.

V usage is TRBV28 and J usage is TRBJ2-2, with D tentatively TRBD2 (5 bases). This CDR3 comprises 14 residues. With 7 bases removed from V and 1 base from J, the gap between germline ends came to 10 bases. CDR1 MDHEN and CDR2 SYDVKM come from the germline V gene. The CDR3 spells CASKASWNTGELFF. The CDR3 bases are TGTGCCAGCAAGGCTAGCTGGAACACCGGGGAGCTGTTTTTT.

This clone was seen once. This chain uses TRBV10-3 with TRBJ2-1, with D uncertain. Trimming shortened V by 2 bases and J by 5 bases, and 7 bases separated the two germline ends. The CDR3 is 13 amino acids. Germline-derived CDR1 and CDR2 are ENHRY and SYGVKD. The CDR3 is CAISERENNEQFF. The CDR3 DNA follows: TGTGCCATCAGTGAGCGTGAGAACAATGAGCAGTTCTTC.

The genes are TRBV19 and TRBJ1-1; perhaps TRBD1 as D (5 bases). V was clipped by 8 bases and J by 0 bases, with 13 bases between them. This CDR3 comprises 14 residues. CDR1 and CDR2 (germline): LNHDA, SQIVND (reference sequence). Here the CDR3 reads CASRPGLLNTEAFF. CDR3 nucleotide sequence: TGTGCCAGTCGCCCGGGACTTCTGAACACTGAAGCTTTCTTT.

The CDR3 loop reads CASSLGQGAERSEKLFF. In DNA form, the CDR3 reads TGTGCCAGCAGTTTGGGTCAGGGGGCGGAAAGATCTGAAAAACTGTTTTTT. The V and J genes are TRBV27 and TRBJ1-4; 8 bases are a match to TRBD1. Germline lookup yields CDR1 MNHEY and CDR2 SMNVEV (reference sequence). J lost 7 bases, V lost 3 bases, and 13 bases had no gene match. This CDR3 spans 17 amino acids.

There are a few counts of this clone. V usage is TRBV27 and J usage is TRBJ2-7; 7 bases are a match to TRBD2. In germline, CDR1 is MNHEY, CDR2 SMNVEV (reference sequence). Losses at the gene ends were 5 bases for V and 4 bases for J; bases not matched to a gene: 11. The CDR3 covers 15 residues. In DNA form, the CDR3 reads TGTGCCAGCAGTCCATCGAGGGGTAGCGGGTACGAGCAGTACTTC. It codes for CASSPSRGSGYEQYF.

The chain employs TRBV6-6 and TRBJ2-1, with D uncertain. Germline values: CDR1 MNHNY, CDR2 SVGAGI (reference sequence). Trimming pared 0 bases from V and 10 bases from J, leaving 7 bases between. CDR3 length: 12 amino acids. The CDR3 loop is CASSYSLEEQFF. CDR3 nucleotide sequence: TGTGCCAGCAGTTACTCGCTAGAGGAGCAGTTCTTC.

This clone appeared a few times. The gene calls are TRBV28 and TRBJ1-1; possibly TRBD1 for D (6 bases). The CDR3 runs 14 residues. V lost 4 bases and J 4 bases, leaving 13 bases between the germline ends. Germline V gene sequence: CDR1 MDHEN, CDR2 SYDVKM. CDR3 bases: TGTGCCAGCAGTTATCAGGGAGGGGGCACTGAAGCTTTCTTT. Its protein product is CASSYQGGGTEAFF.

The chain links TRBV7-9 to TRBJ1-5; perhaps TRBD1 as D (6 bases). The CDR3 consists of 16 residues. Trimming took off 5 bases at V and 2 bases at J, with 16 bases between the two ends. Germline lookup yields CDR1 SEHNR and CDR2 FQNEAQ (reference sequence). CDR3 sequence reads: CASSVARGGGNQPQHF. CDR3 in DNA: TGTGCCAGCAGCGTTGCCAGGGGCGGCGGCAATCAGCCCCAGCATTTT.

V usage is TRBV5-1 and J usage is TRBJ2-3; D is possibly TRBD1 (5 bases). CDR1 and CDR2 (germline): SGHRS, YFSETQ. The V end was cut by 0 bases, the J end by 2 bases, with 10 bases between. The CDR3 contains 15 residues. The CDR3 DNA reads as TGCGCCAGCAGCTTGGGGCAGGGTTACACAGATACGCAGTATTTT. This sequence encodes CASSLGQGYTDTQYF.

The chain is built from TRBV10-2 and TRBJ1-2; 8 nucleotides line up with TRBD1. The germline V gene encodes CDR1 WSHSY and CDR2 SAAADI. The CDR3 length is 16 residues. Germline trimming cut 5 bases from V and 0 bases from J; bases unmatched to any gene: 8. This CDR3 reads CASSIRPGGANYGYTF. CDR3 coding DNA: TGCGCCAGCAGTATACGACCAGGGGGCGCTAACTATGGCTACACCTTC.

The genes are TRBV28 and TRBJ1-1; D possibly corresponds to TRBD1 (5 bases). Germline CDR1 MDHEN, CDR2 SYDVKM. Trimming cost V 2 bases and J 4 bases, with 8 bases left between them. CDR3 length equals 13 residues. CDR3 in amino acids: CASSLLQGTEAFF. CDR3 nucleotide sequence: TGTGCCAGCAGTTTACTCCAGGGCACTGAAGCTTTCTTT.

The rearrangement uses TRBV2 and TRBJ1-5; D not resolved. Per germline, CDR1 SNHLY and CDR2 FYNNEI. V lost 4 bases, J lost 0 bases, and 10 bases lay in between. The CDR3 covers 15 residues. CDR3 bases: TGTGCCAGCAGTGCGACACAGTATAGCAATCAGCCCCAGCATTTT. Encoded protein: CASSATQYSNQPQHF.

This chain connects TRBV9 to TRBJ2-1; the match to TRBD2 covers 13 bases. The CDR3 is 18 residues long. V trimming: 2 bases; J trimming: 0 bases; junction bases outside the gene matches: 5. Germline assignment: CDR1 SGDLS and CDR2 YYNGEE. CDR3: CASSVGLAGDSSYNEQFF. The CDR3 DNA is TGTGCCAGCAGCGTTGGACTAGCGGGGGACAGCTCCTACAATGAGCAGTTCTTC.

This clone has only a few counts. The rearrangement links TRBV19 to TRBJ1-2; maybe TRBD1 (5 bases). V was cut by 3 bases and J by 8 bases, with 10 bases left in between. Germline CDR1 is LNHDA and CDR2 is SQIVND (reference sequence). The CDR3 length is 12 residues. The CDR3 nucleotides are TGTGCCAGTAGTATTGGGGCAGCGGGCTACACCTTC. The encoded protein is CASSIGAAGYTF.

The chain is built from TRBV19 and TRBJ2-6; 10 nucleotides line up with TRBD1. The V gene's germline CDR1 is LNHDA and CDR2 SQIVND (reference sequence). V was clipped by 4 bases and J by 4 bases; unmatched bases: 7. The CDR3 sequence is 17 residues long. CDR3 DNA sequence: TGTGCCAGTAGTAGACAGGGGGCGAGTACCGGGGCCAACGTCCTGACTTTC. Translated, it gives CASSRQGASTGANVLTF.

The chain recombines TRBV6-4 with TRBJ2-2; TRBD2 is a possible D gene (5 bases). Trimming pared 5 bases from V and 5 bases from J, leaving 15 bases between. This CDR3 spans 15 amino acids. CDR1 and CDR2 (germline): MRHNA, SNTAGT. As DNA, the CDR3 is TGTGCCAGCAGTTTTCGGGGAGTAGGGACCGGGGAGCTGTTTTTT. Translated, it gives CASSFRGVGTGELFF.

The chain recombines TRBV9 with TRBJ1-1, with D maybe TRBD1 (6 bases). From germline, CDR1 is SGDLS and CDR2 YYNGEE. Trimming removed 2 bases from V and 4 bases from J, with 21 bases in between. The CDR3 covers 17 residues. The CDR3 protein is CASSVRDKLFQGTEAFF. The CDR3 DNA follows: TGTGCCAGCAGCGTCCGGGACAAATTATTCCAGGGCACTGAAGCTTTCTTT.

This chain links TRBV5-1 with TRBJ2-7; the D is unclear. V lost 0 bases, J lost 3 bases, and 7 bases lay in between. Germline V gives CDR1 SGHRS, CDR2 YFSETQ. This CDR3 is built from 13 residues. The CDR3, as DNA: TGCGCCAGCAGCTTGGGACTCAACTACGAGCAGTACTTC. It is translated as CASSLGLNYEQYF.

The rearrangement joins TRBV19 to TRBJ2-3; 7 positions match TRBD2. Germline CDR1 and CDR2: LNHDA and SQIVND (reference sequence). The CDR3 totals 14 residues. Trimming took 7 bases from V and 8 from J; bases not matched to a gene: 12. This chain's CDR3 is CASNSGIDLGTQYF. The CDR3 DNA reads TGTGCCAGTAACAGCGGGATCGACTTAGGTACGCAGTATTTT.

This chain uses TRBV28 with TRBJ1-2; D uncertain. Germline loops: CDR1 MDHEN, CDR2 SYDVKM. V was pared by 6 bases and J by 5 bases, with 16 bases between. The CDR3 covers 14 residues. The CDR3 here is CASSVGAPGYGYTF. In nucleotides, the CDR3 is TGTGCCAGCAGCGTGGGCGCACCGGGATATGGCTACACCTTC.

There are a few counts of this clone. This chain connects TRBV6-6 to TRBJ1-1; 9 bases match TRBD1. CDR3 size: 14 residues. Per the germline V gene, CDR1 is MNHNY and CDR2 is SVGAGI (reference sequence). J was trimmed by 4 bases and V by 0 bases; bases with no gene match: 0. CDR3 sequence reads: CASSYSTGGTEAFF. The CDR3 DNA is TGTGCCAGCAGTTACTCGACAGGGGGCACTGAAGCTTTCTTT.

The rearrangement uses TRBV27 and TRBJ1-1; 7 nucleotides match TRBD1. The junction had 2 bases not matched to a gene; V was cut back by 4 bases and J by 0 bases. Germline CDR1 reads MNHEY; CDR2 reads SMNVEV (reference sequence). The CDR3 runs 14 residues. As DNA, the CDR3 is TGTGCCAGCAGTTCGGGACAGCTGAACACTGAAGCTTTCTTT. It yields the protein CASSSGQLNTEAFF.

This clone was counted a few times. This chain uses TRBV11-3 with TRBJ2-2, with 7 nucleotides matching TRBD1. Germline loops: CDR1 SGHNT, CDR2 YENEEA. The CDR3 length is 14 residues. J was trimmed by 6 bases and V by 6 bases; bases with no gene match: 7. CDR3 loop: CASSRNQGAGELFF. The CDR3 region has the DNA TGTGCCAGCAGTCGAAATCAGGGGGCCGGGGAGCTGTTTTTT.

The chain uses TRBV5-1 and TRBJ2-2, with TRBD2 identical over 8 bases. The CDR3 runs to 16 residues. With 2 bases clipped from V and 2 bases from J, the junction kept 5 bases outside the gene matches. Germline lookup yields CDR1 SGHRS and CDR2 YFSETQ. Written as DNA, the CDR3 is TGCGCCAGCAGCTTAGTAGCGGGACTAAACACCGGGGAGCTGTTTTTT. This encodes CASSLVAGLNTGELFF.

The chain carries TRBV13 and TRBJ1-1; D gene ambiguous. The CDR3 extends over 13 amino acids. V lost 2 bases, J lost 8 bases, and 12 bases lay in between. Germline V gene lookup returns CDR1 PRHDT and CDR2 FYEKMQ (reference sequence). The CDR3 DNA follows: TGTGCCAGCAGCTTACTCCCTAGTCCGGAAGCTTTCTTT. Translating gives CASSLLPSPEAFF.

V and J are TRBV10-3 and TRBJ2-2, with 9 positions matching TRBD2. Germline V gene sequence: CDR1 ENHRY, CDR2 SYGVKD. The CDR3 loop spans 15 amino acids. Trimming removed 10 bases from V and 0 bases from J; junction bases left unmatched: 6. The CDR3 spells CATAGGPTNTGELFF. The CDR3 DNA sequence: TGTGCCACCGCGGGAGGGCCAACGAACACCGGGGAGCTGTTTTTT.

The V and J genes are TRBV6-5 and TRBJ2-7; 8 positions match TRBD2. The CDR3 consists of 15 residues. Per germline, CDR1 MNHEY and CDR2 SVGAGI. V trimming: 0 bases; J trimming: 5 bases; junction bases outside the gene matches: 6. CDR3 loop: CASSYSSGSVNEQYF. The CDR3 DNA reads TGTGCCAGCAGTTACTCAAGCGGGAGTGTGAACGAGCAGTACTTC.

A single count supports this clone. The rearrangement joins TRBV9 to TRBJ1-2; no reliable D call. Trimming left V 1 base short and J 8 bases short, with 15 bases between. CDR1 and CDR2 from the germline V gene are SGDLS and YYNGEE. The CDR3 is 14 amino acids. The CDR3 region is CASSVLGSARGYTF. The CDR3 DNA follows: TGTGCCAGCAGCGTATTAGGCTCCGCGAGGGGCTACACCTTC.

The chain couples TRBV7-3 to TRBJ1-1; a possible D gene is TRBD1 (5 bases). V was shortened by 2 bases and J by 8 bases, with 12 bases between the two germline ends. Germline CDR1 reads SGHTA; CDR2 reads FQGTGA. CDR3 size: 13 residues. The CDR3 protein is CASSLGQRGEAFF. The CDR3 bases are TGTGCCAGCAGCTTAGGGCAAAGGGGCGAAGCTTTCTTT.